The 8 T cell receptor beta chains given below trace back to one sample, sequenced in a study of regulatory T cells in long-lasting Graves disease. Documented time point: newly diagnosed GD, antithyroid drugs for less than 3 months. Generation of the TCR library employed RNA extracted from PBMCs. Arm-PCR of CDR3 regions with iRepertoire HTBI primers generated TCR beta libraries. MiXCR, applied by TCRdb to the multiplex PCR reads, yields one record per CDR3 protein. The sample records approximately 490,000 distinct CDR3 sequences, about 16% being singletons. These data are also associated with another study on T cells in Graves' hyperthyroidism and ophthalmopathy.

The sample in question was peripheral blood mononuclear cells (PBMCs), obtained at new diagnosis, from a patient treated with antithyroid drugs. The receptors come from a man aged 40-49 years with Graves disease.

The sample holds many counts of this clonotype. This chain uses TRBV20-1 with TRBJ2-7, with D perhaps given as TRBD1 or TRBD2 (5 bases each). The CDR3 is 12 residues long. Between the trimmed V and J ends, which lost 5 bases and 7 bases, there was a span of 15 bases. Per germline, CDR1 DFQATT and CDR2 SNEGSKA (reference sequence). CDR3 sequence (DNA): TGCAGTGCTCCTTCCCGGGACCATGAGCAGTACTTC. It codes for CSAPSRDHEQYF.

The sample holds many counts of this clonotype. This chain links TRBV7-3 with TRBJ2-2, with D tentatively TRBD2 (6 bases). The CDR3 has 19 residues. Per germline, CDR1 SGHTA and CDR2 FQGTGA. V lost 1 base, J lost 7 bases, and 25 bases lay in between. CDR3 DNA: TGTGCCAGCAGCTTAAGATCGAGCGGGTACAGCACCGAGCTCGGGGAGCTGTTTTTT. Its translation: CASSLRSSGYSTELGELFF. Based on the CDR3 plus reference TRBV7-3 and TRBJ2-2, the full variable domain is GAGVSQTPSNKVTEKGKYVELRCDPISGHTALYWYRQSLGQGPEFLIYFQGTGAADDSGLPNDRFFAVRPEGSVSTLKIQRTERGDSAVYLCASSLRSSGYSTELGELFFGEGSRLTVL.

This clonotype has ten or more counts. For the CDR3, the DNA is TGCGCCAGCAGCTTCGGGAGGGCCCCTTACAATGAGCAGTTCTTC. It specifies CASSFGRAPYNEQFF. The chain combines TRBV5-1 with TRBJ2-1; 8 positions agree with TRBD2. The V and J ends lost 2 bases and 4 bases, in that order; junction bases with no gene match: 5. The CDR3 runs 15 residues. Germline CDR1 and CDR2: SGHRS and YFSETQ.

This clonotype was picked up many times. The chain recombines TRBV9 with TRBJ2-7; D is undetermined. V was pared by 1 base and J by 2 bases, with 4 bases between. The CDR3 spans 12 residues. Germline V gene data show CDR1 as SGDLS and CDR2 as YYNGEE. CDR3: CASSVNTYEQYF. The CDR3 DNA reads TGTGCCAGCAGCGTAAACACCTACGAGCAGTACTTC. Looking up the rest from reference TRBV9 and TRBJ2-7 gives the full variable domain: DSGVTQTPKHLITATGQRVTLRCSPRSGDLSVYWYQQSLDQGLQFLIQYYNGEERAKGNILERFSAQQFPDLHSELNLSSLELGDSALYFCASSVNTYEQYFGPGTRLTVT.

This clonotype came up a few times. V gene TRBV10-1 combines with J gene TRBJ2-3; 7 positions match TRBD1. J was trimmed by 0 bases and V by 9 bases; bases with no gene match: 3. The CDR3 contains 13 residues. Germline loops: CDR1 WNHNN, CDR2 SYGVQD (reference sequence). The CDR3 loop is CARGTASTDTQYF. CDR3 bases: TGCGCCAGAGGGACAGCTAGCACAGATACGCAGTATTTT.

The chain links TRBV5-1 to TRBJ1-2; D is unclear. V dropped 3 bases and J dropped 8 bases, with 17 bases sitting between them. This CDR3 has 14 residues. The germline CDR1 and CDR2 sequences are SGHRS and YFSETQ. CDR3 amino acids: CASSSGGIKLGYTF. The CDR3 nucleotides are TGCGCCAGCAGCTCAGGTGGAATCAAACTGGGCTACACCTTC. Complete variable domain (other parts from reference TRBV5-1 and TRBJ1-2): KAGVTQTPRYLIKTRGQQVTLSCSPISGHRSVSWYQQTPGQGLQFLFEYFSETQRNKGNFPGRFSGRQFSNSRSEMNVSTLELGDSALYLCASSSGGIKLGYTFGSGTRLTVV.

This clonotype was counted many times. DNA for the CDR3: TGTGCCAGCAGTTTAGGCTCGACCAATCAGCCCCAGCATTTT. Translated, it gives CASSLGSTNQPQHF. This chain links TRBV12-3 or TRBV12-4 with TRBJ1-5; D call uncertain. The CDR3 is 14 residues long. The V gene lost 1 base and the J gene lost 3 bases, with 7 bases spanning the gap.

This clonotype was seen more than once but under ten times. This sequence may be a read error, since a much larger clone differs from it by one base. The chain recombines TRBV27 with TRBJ2-7, with TRBD2 matching over 14 bases. Germline values: CDR1 MNHEY, CDR2 SMNVEV (reference sequence). The length of the CDR3 is 16 residues. Germline trimming cut 5 bases from V and 7 bases from J; bases unmatched to any gene: 10. CDR3 in DNA: TGTGCCAGCAGTGTTTTTGGGACTAGCGGGAGTAATGAGCAGTACTTC. This gives the protein CASSVFGTSGSNEQYF.